This TCR beta chain was identified during a study of CD8 T cells in ankylosing spondylitis. MiXCR, applied by TCRdb to the 5' RACE reads, yields one record per CDR3 protein. The table lists 250,000 or so distinct CDR3 sequences, approximately 24% of them singletons, with 0.5% to 0.75% in the top ten. Only a few counts were recorded for this clonotype. Trimming cost V 4 bases and J 8 bases; bases outside gene matches: 2. Per germline, CDR1 SGHTA and CDR2 FQGNSA. This CDR3 is built from 12 residues. Sequencing was carried out using blood, either unsorted or a sorted T cell fraction (not recorded which). The origin of this receptor is a male donor with ankylosing spondylitis or in good health (not recorded which). J is TRBJ2-3 and V is TRBV7-2, with 8 bases aligning to TRBD1. The CDR3 region has the DNA TGTGCCAGCAGCTCCGGACAGGGTACGCAGTATTTT. This encodes CASSSGQGTQYF.